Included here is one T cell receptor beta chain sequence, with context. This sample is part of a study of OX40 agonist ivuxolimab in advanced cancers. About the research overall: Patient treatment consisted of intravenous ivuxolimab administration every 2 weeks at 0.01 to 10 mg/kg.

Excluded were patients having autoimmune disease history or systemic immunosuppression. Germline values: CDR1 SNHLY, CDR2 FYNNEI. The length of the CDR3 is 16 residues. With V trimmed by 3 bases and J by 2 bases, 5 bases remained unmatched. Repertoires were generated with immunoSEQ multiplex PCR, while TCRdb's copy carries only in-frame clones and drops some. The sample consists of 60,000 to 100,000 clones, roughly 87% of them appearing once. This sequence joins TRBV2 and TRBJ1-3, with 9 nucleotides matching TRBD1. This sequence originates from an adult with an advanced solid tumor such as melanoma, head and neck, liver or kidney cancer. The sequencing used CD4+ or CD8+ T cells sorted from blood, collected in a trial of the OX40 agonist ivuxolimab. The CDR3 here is CASSDGTGLTGNTIYF. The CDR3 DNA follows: TGTGCCAGCAGTGATGGGACAGGGTTAACTGGAAACACCATATATTTT.